The 32 T cell receptor beta chains given below trace back to one sample, sequenced in a study of CXCR3-negative and CXCR3-positive naive CD8 T cells. Researchers prepared the TRB cDNA libraries using 5' RACE with UMI labels. With the 5' RACE reads reprocessed, TCRdb shows one record per CDR3 protein and no DNA. The sample totals about 24,000 distinct CDR3 sequences. The sequencing sample was made of naive CXCR3- CD8+ T cells from blood. Subset given: CD45RO-CCR7+CD27+CD95- naive CD8+ T cells lacking CXCR3 (TNR3-). The receptor set was obtained from a human donor in good health. Some clones in this sample may be carry-over from other donors' samples.

The chain has TRBV6-1 and TRBJ2-4; TCRdb designates TRBD2, a call that cannot be tested without DNA. The CDR3 length is 18 residues. Germline CDR1 is MNHNS and CDR2 is SASEGT. CDR3 protein: CASSDGLAVILAKNIQYF.

V gene TRBV6-6 combines with J gene TRBJ2-1; absent DNA, TCRdb's TRBD1 call cannot be checked. The CDR3 consists of 15 residues. The V gene's germline CDR1 is MNHNY and CDR2 SVGAGI (reference sequence). The CDR3 here is CASRADRIHYNEQFF.

This CDR3 is CASSYMGTPSNEQFF. This chain uses TRBV6-5 with TRBJ2-1. The CDR3 consists of 15 residues. CDR1 is MNHEY, CDR2 SVGAGI, per germline.

The J gene is TRBJ2-4, the V gene TRBV7-8; TCRdb's assignment of TRBD1 cannot be checked, as there is no DNA. The CDR3 consists of 19 residues. Germline lookup yields CDR1 SGHVS and CDR2 FQNEAQ. The CDR3 is CASSSLSLWTGEVKNIQYF.

The J gene is TRBJ2-7, the V gene TRBV3-1; the TCRdb D gene call, TRBD2, has no DNA to confirm it. The CDR3 covers 16 residues. The germline V gene encodes CDR1 LGHDT and CDR2 YNNKEL (reference sequence). CDR3 region: CASSLPTSGGSYEQYF.

V and J are TRBV19 and TRBJ1-2. Germline CDR1 and CDR2: LNHDA and SQIVND (reference sequence). CDR3 length: 14 amino acids. The CDR3 region is CASSIVGPAGGYTF.

The CDR3 is CASSQGIPTGHQPQHF. V gene TRBV3-1 combines with J gene TRBJ1-5; with no DNA, the TCRdb D assignment of TRBD1 cannot be verified. Germline V lookup: CDR1 LGHDT, CDR2 YNNKEL (reference sequence). The length of the CDR3 is 16 residues.

According to its frequency, this clonotype is medium-sized. The J gene is TRBJ2-1, the V gene TRBV6-2 or TRBV6-3; lacking DNA, the TRBD1 call made by TCRdb goes unchecked. This CDR3 is built from 14 residues. Germline CDR1 MNHEY, CDR2 SVGEGT. The CDR3 here is CASSDWGVDNEQFF.

V usage is TRBV20-1 and J usage is TRBJ2-3; there is no DNA to check the TCRdb D call of TRBD2. This CDR3 spans 19 amino acids. CDR1 and CDR2 (germline): DFQATT, SNEGSKA (reference sequence). The CDR3 loop is CSAFGIDRLAGDWTDTQYF.

The rearrangement links TRBV29-1 to TRBJ2-7. Germline V gives CDR1 SQVTM, CDR2 ANQGSEA. The CDR3 loop spans 11 amino acids. CDR3 protein: CSVVSGNEQYF.

This sequence joins TRBV7-9 and TRBJ1-2. This CDR3 comprises 15 residues. Per germline, CDR1 SEHNR and CDR2 FQNEAQ (reference sequence). This CDR3 is CASKQPGGSNYGYTF. Combining the CDR3 with reference TRBV7-9 and TRBJ1-2 gives the whole variable domain DTGVSQNPRHKITKRGQNVTFRCDPISEHNRLYWYRQTLGQGPEFLTYFQNEAQLEKSRLLSDRFSAERPKGSFSTLEIQRTEQGDSAMYLCASKQPGGSNYGYTFGSGTRLTVV.

This chain joins TRBV6-6 and TRBJ2-7; TCRdb proposes TRBD2, but this gene call is untestable without DNA. The CDR3 runs 20 residues. Germline V lookup: CDR1 MNHNY, CDR2 SVGAGI (reference sequence). CDR3 amino acids: CASLQTVASGFISKTYEQYF.

The rearrangement links TRBV7-3 to TRBJ2-1; TCRdb designates TRBD1, a call that cannot be tested without DNA. CDR1 is SGHTA, CDR2 FQGTGA, per germline. The length of the CDR3 is 13 residues. The CDR3 protein is CASSFPGGNEQFF.

The chain couples TRBV19 to TRBJ2-1; TCRdb's D call of TRBD1 is untestable without DNA. Germline values: CDR1 LNHDA, CDR2 SQIVND (reference sequence). The CDR3 sequence is 13 residues long. The CDR3 sequence is CASSTRDIFRQFF.

The chain carries TRBV7-2 and TRBJ2-3; TCRdb lists TRBD2, though no DNA is available to test this call. CDR1 SGHTA and CDR2 FQGNSA come from the germline V gene. The CDR3 extends over 16 amino acids. CDR3 sequence reads: CASSLVGGGAGDTQYF.

The chain joins TRBV29-1 to TRBJ2-2; the TRBD2 assignment by TCRdb is unverifiable without DNA. The CDR3 length is 16 residues. Germline CDR1 SQVTM, CDR2 ANQGSEA. CDR3 loop: CSVEGIERENTGELFF.

The chain uses TRBV25-1 and TRBJ2-7. The CDR3 is made up of 13 amino acids. Germline-derived CDR1 and CDR2 are MGHDK and SYGVNS. This chain's CDR3 is CASRDTEFFEQYF.

The CDR3 protein is CASSYSPLRGGEGDTQYF. The chain uses TRBV6-5 and TRBJ2-3; as DNA is missing, the TRBD1 call by TCRdb cannot be tested. The CDR3 totals 18 residues. From germline, CDR1 is MNHEY and CDR2 SVGAGI.

The V gene is TRBV7-9, the J gene TRBJ2-5. The CDR3 has 15 amino acids. Looked up from germline, CDR1 is SEHNR and CDR2 is FQNEAQ (reference sequence). CDR3 sequence reads: CASSSPTQYQETQYF.

V gene TRBV20-1 combines with J gene TRBJ1-1; there is no DNA to check the TCRdb D call of TRBD1. The CDR3 totals 13 residues. From germline, CDR1 is DFQATT and CDR2 SNEGSKA (reference sequence). The CDR3 sequence is CSAMDRGSTEAFF.

The chain joins TRBV5-1 to TRBJ2-1. Germline V CDR1 and CDR2: SGHRS, YFSETQ. This CDR3 spans 15 amino acids. CDR3 sequence: CASSLGKGSYNEQFF.

V is TRBV7-9 and J is TRBJ2-7; TCRdb lists TRBD1, though no DNA is available to test this call. Germline V gene data show CDR1 as SEHNR and CDR2 as FQNEAQ (reference sequence). The CDR3 consists of 14 residues. The CDR3 spells CASSLDIAGVEQYF.

Frequency places this clonotype as medium-sized. V is TRBV23-1 and J is TRBJ2-7; the D call of TRBD1 rests on TCRdb alone, since no DNA is present to check it. TRBV23-1 is sorted into the ORF group, with uncertain function. The CDR3 length is 12 residues. CDR3 protein: CASSQSGDEQYF.

V gene TRBV21-1 combines with J gene TRBJ1-6; TCRdb calls TRBD1, which cannot be checked without DNA. TRBV21-1 is deemed a pseudogene. This CDR3 spans 16 amino acids. The CDR3 loop is CASTQPPGQDNSPLHF.

The V call is TRBV29-1, the J call TRBJ2-1; the D gene TCRdb calls, TRBD2, cannot be checked with no DNA. The CDR3 is 14 residues long. The germline V gene encodes CDR1 SQVTM and CDR2 ANQGSEA. The chain's CDR3 is CSAEGREEVGEQFF.

The CDR3 region is CASSQPRSPGMGDYGYTF. The rearrangement uses TRBV23-1 and TRBJ1-2; with no DNA, the TCRdb D assignment of TRBD1 cannot be verified. TRBV23-1 is given ORF status, its function remaining uncertain. CDR3 size: 18 residues.

The chain has TRBV29-1 and TRBJ2-7. This CDR3 comprises 13 residues. CDR1 SQVTM and CDR2 ANQGSEA come from the germline V gene. Here the CDR3 reads CSVEEVGSYEQYF.

J is TRBJ2-7 and V is TRBV7-7; absent DNA, TCRdb's TRBD2 call cannot be checked. The CDR3 length is 15 residues. Germline CDR1 and CDR2: SSHAT and FNYEAQ (reference sequence). Here the CDR3 reads CASSSGPNGDYEQYF.

CDR3 sequence reads: CATNRGRTEAFF. V gene TRBV9 combines with J gene TRBJ1-1; TCRdb's D call of TRBD1 is untestable without DNA. CDR3 size: 12 residues. CDR1 SGDLS and CDR2 YYNGEE come from the germline V gene.

The chain couples TRBV29-1 to TRBJ1-1; TCRdb's assignment of TRBD1 cannot be checked, as there is no DNA. CDR1 SQVTM and CDR2 ANQGSEA come from the germline V gene. The CDR3 runs to 12 residues. The CDR3 protein is CSVVDRDPEAFF.

This chain joins TRBV6-6 and TRBJ2-1; lacking DNA, the TRBD1 call made by TCRdb goes unchecked. The CDR3 has 14 amino acids. Germline CDR1 and CDR2: MNHNY and SVGAGI (reference sequence). The CDR3 loop reads CASSYLRDSNEQFF.

CDR3: CASSYHRGQGNYNEQFF. The chain recombines TRBV28 with TRBJ2-1; TCRdb picks TRBD1, but there is no DNA to check that call. The CDR3 runs to 17 residues. Germline assignment: CDR1 MDHEN and CDR2 SYDVKM.